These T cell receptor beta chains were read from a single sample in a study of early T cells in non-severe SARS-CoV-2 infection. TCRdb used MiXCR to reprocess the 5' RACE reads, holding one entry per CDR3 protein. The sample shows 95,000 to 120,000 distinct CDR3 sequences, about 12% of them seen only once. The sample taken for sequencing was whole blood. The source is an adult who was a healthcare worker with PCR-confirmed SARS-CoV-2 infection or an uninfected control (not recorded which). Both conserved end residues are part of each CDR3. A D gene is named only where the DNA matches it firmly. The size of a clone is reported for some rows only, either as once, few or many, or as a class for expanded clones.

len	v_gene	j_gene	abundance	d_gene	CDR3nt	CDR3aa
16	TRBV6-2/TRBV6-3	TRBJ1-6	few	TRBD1	TGTGCCAGCAGTTCCCGCGGGACAGTCGTTTTGGCACCCCTCCACTTT	CASSSRGTVVLAPLHF
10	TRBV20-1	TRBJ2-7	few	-	TGCAGTGTTCCGCTACAGAGAGAGTACTTC	CSVPLQREYF
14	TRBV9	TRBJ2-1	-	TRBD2	TGTGCCAGCAGCCGGGAGGTCTTATACAATGAGCAGTTCTTC	CASSREVLYNEQFF
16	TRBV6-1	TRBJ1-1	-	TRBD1	TGTGCCAGCAGTGCCAAGAGACAGGGCGGGACCACTGAAGCTTTCTTT	CASSAKRQGGTTEAFF
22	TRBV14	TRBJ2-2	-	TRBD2	TGTGCCAGCAGCCTCAAAAACCCGGGACAGCGTGGGACTAGCGGGTTCACCGGGGAGCTGTTTTTT	CASSLKNPGQRGTSGFTGELFF
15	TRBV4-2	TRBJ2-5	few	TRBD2	TGTGCCAGCAGCCAAGAACAGCGGGGGCAAGAGACCCAGTACTTC	CASSQEQRGQETQYF
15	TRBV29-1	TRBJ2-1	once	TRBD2	TGCAGCGTTGTAGGACTAGCGGGAACCCTAAGTGAGCAGTTCTTC	CSVVGLAGTLSEQFF
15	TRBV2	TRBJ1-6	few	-	TGTGCCAGCAGTGAAGCGGCCAGGGTCCTTTCACCCCTCCACTTT	CASSEAARVLSPLHF
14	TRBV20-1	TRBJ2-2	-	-	TGCAGTGCTAACAAGGGACTCGACACCGGGGAGCTGTTTTTT	CSANKGLDTGELFF
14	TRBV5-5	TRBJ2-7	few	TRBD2	TGTGCCAGCAGCGCATTAGCGGGAGGCGCCAAGCAGTACTTC	CASSALAGGAKQYF
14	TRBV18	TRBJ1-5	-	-	TGTGCCAGCTCACCTACAGGGTACAATCAGCCCCAGCATTTT	CASSPTGYNQPQHF
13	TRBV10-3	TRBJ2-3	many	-	TGTGCCAGCAGAGGGGGGTCAACAGATACGCAGTATTTT	CASRGGSTDTQYF
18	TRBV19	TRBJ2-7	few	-	TGTGCCAGTAGTATAGTCCCCGCCGGACGGGGCTTGACCTACGAGCAGTACTTC	CASSIVPAGRGLTYEQYF
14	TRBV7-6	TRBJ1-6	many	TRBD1	TGTGCCAGCAGCTTACTCACAGGGGAATCACCCCTCCACTTT	CASSLLTGESPLHF
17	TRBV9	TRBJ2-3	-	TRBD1	TGTGCCAGCAGCGTAGTTCCCGGGACAGGGTCAACAGATACGCAGTATTTT	CASSVVPGTGSTDTQYF
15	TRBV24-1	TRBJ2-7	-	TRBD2	TGTGCCACCAGTGATTCGACTAGCGGGACGTGGGAGCAGTACTTC	CATSDSTSGTWEQYF
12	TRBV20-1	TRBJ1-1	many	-	TGCAGTGCTCCCCGGACGGACACTGAAGCTTTCTTT	CSAPRTDTEAFF
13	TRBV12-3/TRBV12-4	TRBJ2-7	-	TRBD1	TGTGCCAGCAGGGGACAGGGTTTCTACGAGCAGTACTTC	CASRGQGFYEQYF
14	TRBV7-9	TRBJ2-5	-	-	TGTGCCAGCAGCTTAGGGAGACTAGGAGAGACCCAGTACTTC	CASSLGRLGETQYF
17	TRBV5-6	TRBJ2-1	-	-	TGTGCCAGCAGCTTTGGATTAGGTGTAACGGGAGTAGATGAGCAGTTCTTC	CASSFGLGVTGVDEQFF
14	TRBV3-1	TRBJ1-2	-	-	TGTGCCAGCAGCCAGGCCGGGACACCCGTGGGCTACACCTTC	CASSQAGTPVGYTF
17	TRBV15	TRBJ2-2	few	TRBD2	TGTGCCACCAGCAGAGATCAGGGAGGGTTATCGGCCGGGGAGCTGTTTTTT	CATSRDQGGLSAGELFF
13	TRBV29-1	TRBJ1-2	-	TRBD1	TGCAGCGTCCGGGACAGGGGGCTAGGTGGCTACACCTTC	CSVRDRGLGGYTF
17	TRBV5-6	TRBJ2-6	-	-	TGTGCCAGCAGCCTTGGGACGCCAATCTCTGGGGCCAACGTCCTGACTTTC	CASSLGTPISGANVLTF
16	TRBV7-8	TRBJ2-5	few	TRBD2	TGTGCCAGCAGCTCCGGACTAGCGGGGGTACAAGAGACCCAGTACTTC	CASSSGLAGVQETQYF
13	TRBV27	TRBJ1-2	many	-	TGTGCCAGCAGTTTACAGGGTGGATATGGCTACACCTTC	CASSLQGGYGYTF
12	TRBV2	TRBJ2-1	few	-	TGTGCCAGCAGACCGGCCGGGGATGAGCAGTTCTTC	CASRPAGDEQFF
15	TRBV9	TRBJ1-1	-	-	TGTGCCAGCAGCGTAGAAGCAGGGAGGTTAACTGAAGCTTTCTTT	CASSVEAGRLTEAFF
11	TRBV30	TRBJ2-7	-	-	TGTGCCTGGACAGGGAGTTACGAGCAGTACTTC	CAWTGSYEQYF
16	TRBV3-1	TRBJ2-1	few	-	TGTGCCAGCAGCCCGGTGGGGGGTAGCTCCTACAATGAGCAGTTCTTC	CASSPVGGSSYNEQFF
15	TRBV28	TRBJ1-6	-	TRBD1	TGTGCCAGCAGTTTCCACAGACAGGGGGGGTCACCCCTCCACTTT	CASSFHRQGGSPLHF
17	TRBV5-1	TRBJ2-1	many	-	TGCGCCAGCAGCTTTGGACTCTTAGATCTAACCTACAATGAGCAGTTCTTC	CASSFGLLDLTYNEQFF
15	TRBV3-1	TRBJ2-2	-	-	TGTGCCAGCAGCCATGGGGGTCGTGGGACCGGGGAGCTGTTTTTT	CASSHGGRGTGELFF